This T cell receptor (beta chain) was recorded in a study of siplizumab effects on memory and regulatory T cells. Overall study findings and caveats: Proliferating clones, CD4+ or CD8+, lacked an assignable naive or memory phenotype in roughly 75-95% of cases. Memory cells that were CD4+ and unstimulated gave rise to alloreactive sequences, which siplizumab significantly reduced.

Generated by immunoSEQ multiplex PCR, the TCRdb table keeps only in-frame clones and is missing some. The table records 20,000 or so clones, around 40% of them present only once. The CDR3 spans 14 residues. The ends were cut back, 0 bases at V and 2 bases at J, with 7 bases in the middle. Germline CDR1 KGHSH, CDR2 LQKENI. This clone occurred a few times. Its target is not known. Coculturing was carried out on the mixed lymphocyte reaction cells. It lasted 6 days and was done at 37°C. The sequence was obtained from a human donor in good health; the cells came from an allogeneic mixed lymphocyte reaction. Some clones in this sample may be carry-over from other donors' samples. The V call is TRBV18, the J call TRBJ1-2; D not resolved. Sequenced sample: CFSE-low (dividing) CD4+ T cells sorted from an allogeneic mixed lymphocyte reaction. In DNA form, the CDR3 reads TGTGCCAGCTCACCACCGGATTTAAACTATGGCTACACCTTC. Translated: CASSPPDLNYGYTF.